These 32 T cell receptor beta chains were all obtained from the same sample, sequenced in a study of T cells in Graves' hyperthyroidism and ophthalmopathy. Amplified regions were TCR beta CDR3 sequences from RNA transcripts. The HTBI set primed first-round TCR CDR3 RT-PCR. TCRdb redid the calling of the multiplex PCR reads with MiXCR, one entry per CDR3 protein. The sample holds a few hundred thousand distinct CDR3 sequences; roughly 14% are singletons and the top ten take less than 20%. Sequencing was done on a sample of blood. These receptors were obtained from a young woman with Graves' hyperthyroidism.

This clonotype was observed many times. The chain links TRBV6-1 to TRBJ1-2; 12 bases fit TRBD1. V shed 5 bases and J 4 bases; nucleotides not matched to a gene: 14. In germline, CDR1 is MNHNS, CDR2 SASEGT. The CDR3 totals 18 residues. The CDR3 DNA follows: TGTGCCAGCAGTTCGCCGCGCCGGGACAGGGGGCCGGGCTATGGCTACACCTTC. This sequence encodes CASSSPRRDRGPGYGYTF.

This clonotype came up many times. The V and J genes are TRBV12-3 or TRBV12-4 and TRBJ1-4; D is possibly TRBD1 (5 bases). The CDR3 has 14 amino acids. Trimming took off 8 bases at V and 5 bases at J, with 15 bases between the two ends. The CDR3 DNA reads as TGTGCCAGCCAAGGGGCCCAGGCAAATGAAAAACTGTTTTTT. Amino acids: CASQGAQANEKLFF.

V usage is TRBV7-3 and J usage is TRBJ2-6; maybe TRBD1 (5 bases). Trimming pared 0 bases from V and 4 bases from J, leaving 16 bases between. The CDR3 loop spans 18 amino acids. Germline V lookup: CDR1 SGHTA, CDR2 FQGTGA. The chain's CDR3 is CASSLTIPLGAGANVLTF. DNA of the CDR3: TGTGCCAGCAGCTTAACGATCCCCTTAGGGGCCGGGGCCAACGTCCTGACTTTC.

This clonotype has ten or more counts. V usage is TRBV11-3 and J usage is TRBJ2-1; D call uncertain. The CDR3 has 14 residues. Germline V gives CDR1 SGHNT, CDR2 YENEEA. Trimming took off 0 bases at V and 9 bases at J, with 12 bases between the two ends. The DNA for the CDR3 is TGTGCCAGCAGCTTAGATCTTTGGTGGGCTGAGCAGTTCTTC. Its translation is CASSLDLWWAEQFF.

This clonotype was seen more than once but under ten times. The CDR3: CASSAGTYVTDEAFF. CDR3 DNA sequence: TGTGCCAGCAGCGCCGGGACCTATGTCACCGATGAAGCTTTCTTT. This sequence joins TRBV9 and TRBJ1-1, with a tentative D call TRBD1 (5 bases). V was clipped by 3 bases and J by 7 bases, with 19 bases between them. This CDR3 spans 15 amino acids. Germline-derived CDR1 and CDR2 are SGDLS and YYNGEE.

This clonotype has just a few counts. Possible read error: a much larger clone is one base away. The V and J genes are TRBV2 and TRBJ2-1, with D possibly being TRBD2 (6 bases). The CDR3 is 13 residues long. Germline values: CDR1 SNHLY, CDR2 FYNNEI. CDR3: CASSREAGNEQSF. The CDR3 nucleotides read TGTGCCAGCAGTAGGGAGGCCGGTAATGAGCAGTCCTTC.

The chain employs TRBV28 and TRBJ1-5, with D possibly TRBD1 on 5 matching bases. The ends were cut back, 6 bases at V and 9 bases at J, with 18 bases in the middle. Germline CDR1 reads MDHEN; CDR2 reads SYDVKM. The CDR3 spans 14 residues. The CDR3 nucleotides are TGTGCCAGCAGAGTCCGTCTGGGGGGTCTGCCCCAGCATTTT. Encoded protein: CASRVRLGGLPQHF.

This clonotype was recorded at least ten times. The chain combines TRBV29-1 with TRBJ2-3, with D perhaps TRBD1 or TRBD2 (6 bases each). Germline V CDR1 and CDR2: SQVTM, ANQGSEA. V was shortened by 4 bases and J by 2 bases, with 19 bases between the two germline ends. The CDR3 sequence is 16 residues long. Written as DNA, the CDR3 is TGCAGCGTTGGGGGCGACCTCAGGGGACTCACAGATACGCAGTATTTT. The encoded protein is CSVGGDLRGLTDTQYF.

This clonotype was recorded many times. The chain couples TRBV12-3 or TRBV12-4 to TRBJ1-1; TRBD1 might be the D (5 bases). With 3 bases removed from V and 6 bases from J, the gap between germline ends came to 14 bases. The CDR3 contains 14 residues. The CDR3 region is CASSFVQGWPEAFF. The CDR3 coding sequence is TGTGCCAGCAGTTTCGTTCAGGGTTGGCCTGAAGCTTTCTTT.

This clonotype was found a few times. The chain has TRBV4-1 and TRBJ2-1, with 8 bases identical to TRBD1. Trimming at V came to 4 bases and at J to 4 bases, leaving 6 bases not matched to a gene. CDR3 length: 15 residues. The V gene's germline CDR1 is MGHRA and CDR2 YSYEKL. The CDR3 loop reads CASSLERTGYNEQFF. The CDR3 DNA sequence: TGCGCCAGCAGCCTAGAAAGGACAGGGTACAATGAGCAGTTCTTC.

This clonotype has more than one count but fewer than ten. The V call is TRBV20-1, the J call TRBJ2-7; 12 positions agree with TRBD1. CDR1 is DFQATT and CDR2 is SNEGSKA in the germline V gene (reference sequence). The CDR3 is 13 amino acids. Germline trimming cut 5 bases from V and 6 bases from J; bases unmatched to any gene: 5. CDR3 in DNA: TGCAGTGCTTTGAGGGACAGGGGGCTCGAGCAGTACTTC. Residues: CSALRDRGLEQYF.

Ten or more counts support this clonotype. The rearrangement uses TRBV6-5 and TRBJ2-6; D call uncertain. Trimming took off 0 bases at V and 0 bases at J, with 12 bases between the two ends. Germline CDR1 is MNHEY and CDR2 is SVGAGI. The CDR3 sequence is 18 residues long. CDR3 loop: CASSYSYRVFSGANVLTF. The CDR3 coding sequence is TGTGCCAGCAGTTACTCGTACAGAGTTTTCTCTGGGGCCAACGTCCTGACTTTC.

The chain links TRBV20-1 to TRBJ2-1; perhaps TRBD2 as D (5 bases). The V end lost 3 bases, the J end lost 4 bases, and 13 bases lay between the germline ends. Germline lookup yields CDR1 DFQATT and CDR2 SNEGSKA (reference sequence). This CDR3 spans 14 amino acids. Here the CDR3 DNA reads TGCAGTGCTAGGGCAGCGGTGCCTTACAATGAGCAGTTCTTC. Residues: CSARAAVPYNEQFF.

This clonotype appeared many times. This chain uses TRBV11-2 with TRBJ2-1, with 16 bases matching TRBD2. V shed 4 bases, J shed 10 bases, and the junction held 7 bases outside the gene matches. The CDR3 runs to 16 residues. Germline V CDR1 and CDR2: SGHAT, FQNNGV. This CDR3 reads CASSSGLAGGRFEQFF. The CDR3 DNA follows: TGTGCCAGCAGCTCGGGACTAGCGGGAGGGCGGTTCGAGCAGTTCTTC. The full variable domain, in which reference TRBV11-2 and TRBJ2-1 provide the parts outside the CDR3, is EAGVAQSPRYKIIEKRQSVAFWCNPISGHATLYWYQQILGQGPKLLIQFQNNGVVDDSQLPKDRFSAERLKGVDSTLKIQPAKLEDSAVYLCASSSGLAGGRFEQFFGPGTRLTVL.

In this sample, this clonotype turned up a few times. V and J are TRBV20-1 and TRBJ2-1; 8 bases map to TRBD2. The CDR3 is 15 residues long. Germline CDR1 DFQATT, CDR2 SNEGSKA (reference sequence). V shed 3 bases, J shed 7 bases, and the junction held 11 bases outside the gene matches. DNA of the CDR3: TGCAGTGCTAGCCCGGTGTCCAGCGGGAGTAATGAGCAGTTCTTC. Translation: CSASPVSSGSNEQFF.

Ten or more counts support this clonotype. The rearrangement joins TRBV30 to TRBJ2-7; no firm D call. With 4 bases removed from V and 5 bases from J, the gap between germline ends came to 12 bases. The CDR3 has 12 amino acids. In germline, CDR1 is GTSNPN, CDR2 SVGIG (reference sequence). CDR3 sequence (DNA): TGTGCCTGGACCCCTGGTACGGACGAGCAGTACTTC. Its protein is CAWTPGTDEQYF.

The table lists this clonotype with many counts. The chain links TRBV18 to TRBJ1-4; D gene uncertain. V shed 3 bases and J shed 4 bases, with 6 bases lying between them. This CDR3 region has 13 residues. Germline values: CDR1 KGHSH, CDR2 LQKENI. The chain's CDR3 is CASSPFDNEKLFF. In DNA form, the CDR3 reads TGTGCCAGCTCACCGTTCGATAATGAAAAACTGTTTTTT. The complete variable domain, with remaining parts taken from reference TRBV18 and TRBJ1-4, reads NAGVMQNPRHLVRRRGQEARLRCSPMKGHSHVYWYRQLPEEGLKFMVYLQKENIIDESGMPKERFSAEFPKEGPSILRIQQVVRGDSAAYFCASSPFDNEKLFFGSGTQLSVL.

The chain has TRBV27 and TRBJ2-7; 10 bases line up with TRBD1. The CDR3 sequence is 15 residues long. V shed 5 bases and J 2 bases; nucleotides not matched to a gene: 6. CDR1 is MNHEY and CDR2 is SMNVEV in the germline V gene (reference sequence). Written as DNA, the CDR3 is TGTGCCAGCAGTCCCTGGACAGGGGGGCCCTACGAGCAGTACTTC. Translating it yields CASSPWTGGPYEQYF.

The rearrangement joins TRBV5-1 to TRBJ2-5; either TRBD1 or TRBD2 may fit D (6 bases each). V dropped 0 bases and J dropped 5 bases, with 17 bases sitting between them. This CDR3 region has 16 residues. Germline assignment: CDR1 SGHRS and CDR2 YFSETQ. The CDR3 region has the DNA TGCGCCAGCAGCTTGGACCAGGGGACTGGAGAGGAGACCCAGTACTTC. Protein sequence: CASSLDQGTGEETQYF.

This clonotype was seen at least ten times. This chain joins TRBV24-1 and TRBJ2-5; TRBD2 aligns across 9 bases. This CDR3 spans 15 amino acids. CDR1 is KGHDR, CDR2 SFDVKD, per germline. Losses at the gene ends were 5 bases for V and 2 bases for J; bases not matched to a gene: 5. The DNA of the CDR3 is TGTGCCACCAGTGCGATAGCGGGAGCTCAAGAGACCCAGTACTTC. This translates into CATSAIAGAQETQYF.

By sample share, this clonotype is medium-sized. This chain links TRBV30 with TRBJ1-1, with unresolved D. CDR1 GTSNPN and CDR2 SVGIG come from the germline V gene (reference sequence). The CDR3 spans 11 residues. V was pared by 7 bases and J by 5 bases, with 11 bases between. CDR3 coding DNA: TGTGCCTCAAGGACGGGTACTGAAGCTTTCTTT. Translating gives CASRTGTEAFF.

This clonotype was picked up many times. This chain joins TRBV6-2 or TRBV6-3 and TRBJ1-3, with no clear D. This CDR3 is built from 14 residues. Per germline, CDR1 MNHEY and CDR2 SVGEGT. The V end was cut by 7 bases, the J end by 2 bases, with 12 bases between. The CDR3 bases are TGTGCCAGCAAATCCCCAGGTCCTGGAAACACCATATATTTT. Amino acids: CASKSPGPGNTIYF.

This clonotype showed up just a few times. The V gene is TRBV5-1, the J gene TRBJ1-3; 8 nucleotides match TRBD1. The CDR3 is 15 residues long. With V trimmed by 4 bases and J by 7 bases, 10 bases remained unmatched. Germline V CDR1 and CDR2: SGHRS, YFSETQ. The CDR3 protein is CASSLRTGMGNTIYF. In DNA, the CDR3 is TGCGCCAGCAGCCTGAGGACAGGGATGGGGAACACCATATATTTT.

With respect to this clonotype: A much larger clone differs from this one at a single base, so this may be a read error. The rearrangement joins TRBV12-3 or TRBV12-4 to TRBJ1-6; perhaps TRBD1 as D (6 bases). Trimming took off 5 bases at V and 8 bases at J, with 16 bases between the two ends. The CDR3 covers 15 residues. CDR3 loop: CASSRRGQFDSPLHF. CDR3 sequence (DNA): TGTGCCAGCAGTCGACGAGGACAGTTTGATTCACCCCTCCACTTT.

This clonotype was counted many times. The V gene is TRBV20-1, the J gene TRBJ1-1; D is unresolved. Germline V gene lookup returns CDR1 DFQATT and CDR2 SNEGSKA (reference sequence). The length of the CDR3 is 14 residues. V lost 3 bases and J 0 bases, leaving 11 bases between the germline ends. CDR3 nucleotide sequence: TGCAGTGCTAGCGTCACGCAGGTGAACACTGAAGCTTTCTTT. It yields the protein CSASVTQVNTEAFF.

This clonotype was seen a few times. The V gene is TRBV9, the J gene TRBJ1-2; D unclear. Trimming shortened V by 0 bases and J by 2 bases, and 5 bases separated the two germline ends. Germline loops: CDR1 SGDLS, CDR2 YYNGEE. This CDR3 comprises 13 residues. The CDR3 spells CASSVDLNYGYTF. The DNA for the CDR3 is TGTGCCAGCAGCGTAGATCTGAACTATGGCTACACCTTC.

The V call is TRBV19, the J call TRBJ1-5; D is perhaps TRBD1 (5 bases). V lost 3 bases and J lost 4, with 13 bases in between. The length of the CDR3 is 15 residues. Germline-derived CDR1 and CDR2 are LNHDA and SQIVND (reference sequence). The CDR3 DNA sequence: TGTGCCAGTAGTATTAGGGGAATCTTGAATCAGCCCCAGCATTTT. Protein sequence: CASSIRGILNQPQHF.

This rearrangement joins TRBV10-3 to TRBJ2-1; D is undetermined. Deletions cut 3 bases from V and 1 base from J, with 10 bases between. Germline assignment: CDR1 ENHRY and CDR2 SYGVKD. The CDR3 consists of 15 residues. CDR3 sequence reads: CAISERKLSYNEQFF. The CDR3, as DNA: TGTGCCATCAGTGAAAGGAAGTTATCCTACAATGAGCAGTTCTTC.

This clonotype came up a few times. This chain joins TRBV4-1 and TRBJ2-1; the match to TRBD2 covers 11 bases. Germline V gene sequence: CDR1 MGHRA, CDR2 YSYEKL. V shed 0 bases, J shed 7 bases, and the junction held 2 bases outside the gene matches. There are 15 residues in the CDR3. The chain's CDR3 is CASSQETSGSNEQFF. The DNA for the CDR3 is TGCGCCAGCAGCCAAGAAACTAGCGGGAGTAATGAGCAGTTCTTC.

This clonotype was detected ten times or more. V usage is TRBV24-1 and J usage is TRBJ2-5, with 7 bases fitting TRBD2. V lost 2 bases and J lost 0; bases outside the gene matches: 11. CDR1 KGHDR and CDR2 SFDVKD come from the germline V gene. The CDR3 runs to 18 residues. In DNA form, the CDR3 reads TGTGCCACCAGTGATTCCGGGGGACTACCATTCCACCAAGAGACCCAGTACTTC. It is translated as CATSDSGGLPFHQETQYF.

This clonotype was observed at least ten times. This chain joins TRBV24-1 and TRBJ2-3, with 9 bases matching TRBD2. Germline lookup yields CDR1 KGHDR and CDR2 SFDVKD. The ends lost 4 bases at V and 3 bases at J; junction bases unmatched: 7. The CDR3 is 16 residues long. The CDR3 DNA sequence: TGTGCCACCAGTGACCCACGACTAGCGGTAACAGATACGCAGTATTTT. Its protein product is CATSDPRLAVTDTQYF.

The rearrangement joins TRBV12-3 or TRBV12-4 to TRBJ2-7; TRBD2 is a possible D gene (6 bases). The V end was cut by 1 base, the J end by 7 bases, with 14 bases between. The CDR3 has 14 amino acids. CDR3 protein: CASSLGGAGREQYV. In DNA, the CDR3 is TGTGCCAGCAGTTTAGGAGGGGCGGGAAGGGAGCAGTACGTC.